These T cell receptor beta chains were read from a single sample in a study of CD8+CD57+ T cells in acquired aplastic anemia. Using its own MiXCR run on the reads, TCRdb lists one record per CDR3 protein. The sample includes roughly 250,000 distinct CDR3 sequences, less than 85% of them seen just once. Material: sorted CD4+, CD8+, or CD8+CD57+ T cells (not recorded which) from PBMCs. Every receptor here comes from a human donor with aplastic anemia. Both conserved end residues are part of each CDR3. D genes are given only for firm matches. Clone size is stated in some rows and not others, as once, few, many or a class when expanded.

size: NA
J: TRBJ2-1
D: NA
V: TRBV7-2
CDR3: CASSYQRGLAGQQFF
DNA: TGTGCCAGCAGCTACCAGCGCGGACTGGCGGGGCAGCAGTTCTTC

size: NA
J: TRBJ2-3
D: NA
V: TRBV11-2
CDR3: CASRAGDTDTQYF
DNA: TGTGCCAGCAGGGCCGGAGACACAGATACGCAGTATTTT

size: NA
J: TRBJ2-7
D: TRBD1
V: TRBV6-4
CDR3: CASRTPGQANLAEQGNYEQYF
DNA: TGTGCCAGCAGGACACCGGGACAGGCGAACCTGGCCGAGCAGGGTAACTACGAGCAGTACTTC

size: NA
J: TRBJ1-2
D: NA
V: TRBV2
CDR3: CASGSGDTGLDYGYTF
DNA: TGTGCCAGCGGCTCAGGGGACACGGGCTTGGACTATGGCTACACCTTC

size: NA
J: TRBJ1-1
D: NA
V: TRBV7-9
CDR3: CASSLVASGNTQFFF
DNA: NA

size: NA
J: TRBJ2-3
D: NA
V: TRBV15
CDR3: CATSRAGGQDTQCF
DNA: TGTGCCACCAGCAGAGCCGGAGGTCAAGATACGCAGTGCTTC

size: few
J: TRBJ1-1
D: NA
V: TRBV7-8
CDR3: CASSLDGRANTEAFF
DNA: TGTGCCAGCAGCTTAGATGGGAGAGCCAACACTGAAGCTTTCTTT

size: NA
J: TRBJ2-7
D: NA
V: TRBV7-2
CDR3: CASSFHPGYTALF
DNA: TGTGCCAGCAGCTTTCATCCAGGCTACACGGCCCTCTTC

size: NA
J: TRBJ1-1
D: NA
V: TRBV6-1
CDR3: CASSQGRGSTEAFF
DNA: TGTGCCAGCAGTCAGGGCCGAGGTTCCACTGAAGCTTTCTTT

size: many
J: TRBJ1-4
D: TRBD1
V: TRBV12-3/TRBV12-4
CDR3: CASSRQGSNEKLFF
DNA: TGTGCCAGCAGCCGACAGGGTTCTAATGAAAAACTGTTTTTT